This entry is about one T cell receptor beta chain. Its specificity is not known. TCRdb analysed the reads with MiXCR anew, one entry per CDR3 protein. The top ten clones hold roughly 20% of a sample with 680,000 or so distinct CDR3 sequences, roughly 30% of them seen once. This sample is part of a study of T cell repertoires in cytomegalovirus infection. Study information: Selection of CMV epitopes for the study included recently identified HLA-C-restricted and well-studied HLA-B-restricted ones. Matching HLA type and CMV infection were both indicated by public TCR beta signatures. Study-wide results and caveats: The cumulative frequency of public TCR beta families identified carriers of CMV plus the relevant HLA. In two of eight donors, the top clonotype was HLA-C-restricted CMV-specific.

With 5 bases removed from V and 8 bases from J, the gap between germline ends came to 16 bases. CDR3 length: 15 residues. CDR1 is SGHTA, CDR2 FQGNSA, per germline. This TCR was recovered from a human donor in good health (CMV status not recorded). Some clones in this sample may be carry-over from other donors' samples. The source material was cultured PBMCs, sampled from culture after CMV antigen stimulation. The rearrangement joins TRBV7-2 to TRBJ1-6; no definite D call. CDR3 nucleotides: TGTGCCAGCAGCCCCAGTTCGGGGTGGGATTCACCCCTCCACTTT. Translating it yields CASSPSSGWDSPLHF.